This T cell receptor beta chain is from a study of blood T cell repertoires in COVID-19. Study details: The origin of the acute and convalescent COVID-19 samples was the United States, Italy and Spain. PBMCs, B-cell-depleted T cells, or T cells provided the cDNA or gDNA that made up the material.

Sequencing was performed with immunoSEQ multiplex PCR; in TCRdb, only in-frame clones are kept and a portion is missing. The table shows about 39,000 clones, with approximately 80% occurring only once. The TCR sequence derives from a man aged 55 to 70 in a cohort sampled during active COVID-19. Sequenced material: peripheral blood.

Here the CDR3 reads CASSQYRDRGLEQYF. CDR3 bases: TGTGCCAGCAGCCAGTACCGGGACAGGGGGCTCGAGCAGTACTTC. The J gene is TRBJ2-7, the V gene TRBV3-1 (or the pseudogene TRBV3-2), with 12 bases matching TRBD1. The germline V gene encodes CDR1 LGHDT and CDR2 YNNKEL (reference sequence). J gave up 6 bases and V 3 bases, and 6 bases lay outside the gene matches. The CDR3 length is 15 residues.